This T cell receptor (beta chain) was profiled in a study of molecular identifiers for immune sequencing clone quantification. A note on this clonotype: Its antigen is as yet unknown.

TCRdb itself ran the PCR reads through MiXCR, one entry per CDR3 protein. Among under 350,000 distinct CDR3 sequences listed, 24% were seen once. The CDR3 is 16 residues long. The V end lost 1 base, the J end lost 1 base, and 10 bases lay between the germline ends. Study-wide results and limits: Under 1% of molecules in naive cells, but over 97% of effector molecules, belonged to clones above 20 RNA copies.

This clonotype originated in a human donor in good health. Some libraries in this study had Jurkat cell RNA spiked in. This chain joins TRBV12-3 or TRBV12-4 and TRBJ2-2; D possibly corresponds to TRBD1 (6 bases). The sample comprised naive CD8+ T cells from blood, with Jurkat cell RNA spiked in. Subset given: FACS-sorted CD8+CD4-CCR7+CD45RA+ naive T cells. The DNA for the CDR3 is TGTGCCAGCAGTTTAGACGCGACAGGGAACACCGGGGAGCTGTTTTTT. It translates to CASSLDATGNTGELFF.